These 11 T cell receptor beta chains were sequenced from one sample in a study of cytomegalovirus exposure and HLA in healthy donors. Primers included in the PCR were 60 Vbeta and 13 Jbeta primers. The protocol was immunoSEQ multiplex PCR, while the TCRdb copy is restricted to in-frame clones and leaves out a portion. The sample has under 200,000 clones, approximately 80% seen once. Sample: PBMCs. These receptors originate from a man younger than 30 in good health and CMV-seropositive.

This clone was observed a handful of times. This chain joins TRBV6-5 and TRBJ2-1, with TRBD2 identical over 7 bases. With V trimmed by 2 bases and J by 6 bases, 1 base remained unmatched. Germline CDR1 and CDR2: MNHEY and SVGAGI. There are 13 residues in the CDR3. CDR3 protein: CASSYGTINEQFF. In DNA, the CDR3 is TGTGCCAGCAGTTACGGGACTATCAATGAGCAGTTCTTC.

This chain links TRBV6-5 with TRBJ1-5; 9 nucleotides align to TRBD1. Per germline, CDR1 MNHEY and CDR2 SVGAGI. This CDR3 has 14 amino acids. The V gene end was trimmed by 5 bases and the J gene end by 4 bases; junction bases not matched to a gene: 3. Here the CDR3 DNA reads TGTGCCAGCAGTCCCGGGACAGGGAATCAGCCCCAGCATTTT. It codes for CASSPGTGNQPQHF.

This CDR3 reads CASSAWAGVEETQYF. The DNA of the CDR3 is TGTGCCAGTAGTGCGTGGGCAGGGGTGGAAGAGACCCAGTACTTC. The chain carries TRBV19 and TRBJ2-5, with D perhaps TRBD1 (6 bases). The length of the CDR3 is 15 residues. CDR1 is LNHDA, CDR2 SQIVND, per germline (reference sequence). Trimming removed 5 bases at V and 3 bases at J, with 16 bases between.

The J gene is TRBJ2-2, the V gene TRBV5-8; 7 bases fit TRBD1. The CDR3 is made up of 15 amino acids. With 2 bases clipped from V and 4 bases from J, the junction kept 5 bases outside the gene matches. CDR1 and CDR2 from the germline V gene are SGHTS and YDEGEE. For the CDR3, the DNA is TGTGCCAGCAGCTTACAGGGGTTACTCACCGGGGAGCTGTTTTTT. Protein product: CASSLQGLLTGELFF.

This chain joins TRBV11-2 and TRBJ2-5; 9 bases line up with TRBD2. CDR1 is SGHAT and CDR2 is FQNNGV in the germline V gene. This CDR3 is 17 amino acids long. With 0 bases clipped from V and 0 bases from J, the junction kept 5 bases outside the gene matches. CDR3 sequence reads: CASSLDWAGGYQETQYF. The CDR3 DNA sequence: TGTGCCAGCAGCTTAGATTGGGCGGGGGGGTACCAAGAGACCCAGTACTTC.

V gene TRBV19 combines with J gene TRBJ1-1; the D is unclear. The germline V gene has CDR1 LNHDA and CDR2 SQIVND (reference sequence). CDR3 length: 15 amino acids. Trimming cost V 0 bases and J 4 bases, with 12 bases left between them. CDR3 sequence (DNA): TGTGCCAGTAGTATAGATTCAACTAGAGGCACTGAAGCTTTCTTT. It specifies CASSIDSTRGTEAFF.

The chain has TRBV5-1 and TRBJ2-2, with 8 bases that match TRBD1. The junction had 3 bases not matched to a gene; V was cut back by 4 bases and J by 4 bases. The CDR3 consists of 14 residues. The germline V gene has CDR1 SGHRS and CDR2 YFSETQ. The CDR3 DNA is TGCGCCAGCAGCCCGACAGGGGTCACCGGGGAGCTGTTTTTT. Its protein is CASSPTGVTGELFF.

This clone showed up just a few times. V is TRBV6-5 and J is TRBJ1-5, with D perhaps TRBD1 (5 bases). V lost 2 bases to trimming and J lost 4 bases, with 9 bases between them. Germline V CDR1 and CDR2: MNHEY, SVGAGI. The CDR3 sequence is 14 residues long. CDR3 loop: CASSYDGTNQPQHF. CDR3 bases: TGTGCCAGCAGTTACGATGGGACTAATCAGCCCCAGCATTTT.

This clone was found once. The chain uses TRBV19 and TRBJ2-7; 9 nucleotides match TRBD1. Per germline, CDR1 LNHDA and CDR2 SQIVND (reference sequence). The V gene end was trimmed by 5 bases and the J gene end by 3 bases; junction bases not matched to a gene: 8. This CDR3 has 15 amino acids. The CDR3 protein is CASSLGTGHGYEQYF. As DNA, the CDR3 is TGTGCCAGTAGTTTAGGGACAGGGCATGGCTACGAGCAGTACTTC.

The rearrangement links TRBV19 to TRBJ2-7, with D perhaps TRBD1 (6 bases). The ends were cut back, 4 bases at V and 3 bases at J, with 13 bases in the middle. Looked up from germline, CDR1 is LNHDA and CDR2 is SQIVND (reference sequence). CDR3 length equals 14 residues. The CDR3 is CASSRGLEGYEQYF. In DNA, the CDR3 is TGTGCCAGTAGTAGGGGGCTTGAGGGCTACGAGCAGTACTTC.

CDR3 nucleotides: TGCGCCAGCAGCCAAGATTCGGCGCAGGGGTTAGGCTATGGCTACACCTTC. This sequence encodes CASSQDSAQGLGYGYTF. V and J are TRBV4-3 and TRBJ1-2; maybe TRBD1 (6 bases). V was clipped by 0 bases and J by 4 bases, with 18 bases between them. The germline V gene has CDR1 LGHNA and CDR2 YSLEER. This CDR3 contains 17 residues.